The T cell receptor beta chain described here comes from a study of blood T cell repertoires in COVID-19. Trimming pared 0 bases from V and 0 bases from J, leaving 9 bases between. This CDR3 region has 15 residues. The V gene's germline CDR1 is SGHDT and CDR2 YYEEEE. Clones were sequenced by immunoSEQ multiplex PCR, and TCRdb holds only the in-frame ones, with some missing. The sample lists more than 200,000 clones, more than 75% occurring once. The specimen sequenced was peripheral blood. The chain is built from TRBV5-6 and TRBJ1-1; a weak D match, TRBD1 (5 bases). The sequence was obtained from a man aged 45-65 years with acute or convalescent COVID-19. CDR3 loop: CASSLGDYMNTEAFF. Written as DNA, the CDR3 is TGTGCCAGCAGCTTGGGGGACTATATGAACACTGAAGCTTTCTTT.